This TCR beta chain was captured in a study of Graves' ophthalmopathy and Graves' hyperthyroidism. Whole-study results and caveats: Most thyroid-expanded clonotypes exceeding 0.001 frequency were also found in blood.

Ten or more counts support this clonotype. What it recognizes is unknown. The authors amplified TCR beta CDR3 regions from RNA transcripts. Second-round multiplex PCR came after first-round RT-PCR with HTBI primers. TCRdb analysed the multiplex PCR reads with MiXCR anew, one entry per CDR3 protein. The sample has around 670,000 distinct CDR3 sequences, roughly two fifths seen once. V was clipped by 6 bases and J by 2 bases, with 16 bases between them. Germline lookup yields CDR1 SNHLY and CDR2 FYNNEI. The CDR3 is 15 amino acids. The sequence was collected from an adult man with Graves' ophthalmopathy. The J gene is TRBJ1-1, the V gene TRBV2; D possibly corresponds to TRBD1 (6 bases). Sequenced sample: peripheral blood. The chain's CDR3 is CASSPPGHKNTEAFF. The CDR3, as DNA: TGTGCCAGCAGCCCTCCGGGACATAAAAACACTGAAGCTTTCTTT. The complete variable domain, with remaining parts taken from reference TRBV2 and TRBJ1-1, reads EPEVTQTPSHQVTQMGQEVILRCVPISNHLYFYWYRQILGQKVEFLVSFYNNEISEKSEIFDDQFSVERPDGSNFTLKIRSTKLEDSAMYFCASSPPGHKNTEAFFGQGTRLTVV.